These 19 T cell receptor beta chains were sequenced from one sample in a study of OX40 agonist ivuxolimab in advanced cancers. The assay was immunoSEQ multiplex PCR, and TCRdb's table has in-frame clones only and misses some. Altogether approximately 62,000 clones are present, roughly 90% being singletons, with the ten largest covering more than 4.5%. This specimen consisted of CD4+ or CD8+ T cells sorted from blood, obtained in a trial of the OX40 agonist ivuxolimab. Receptors were obtained from an adult with an advanced solid tumor such as melanoma, head and neck, liver or kidney cancer.

This chain connects TRBV7-9 to TRBJ2-7, with 15 bases lining up with TRBD2. J gave up 7 bases and V 5 bases, and 9 bases lay outside the gene matches. The CDR3 runs to 16 residues. CDR1 is SEHNR and CDR2 is FQNEAQ in the germline V gene (reference sequence). The CDR3 DNA reads TGTGCCAGCAGCCGGATCACCGGGACTAGCGGGGGGGAGCAGTACTTC. As protein: CASSRITGTSGGEQYF.

V and J are TRBV27 and TRBJ1-2; no reliable D call. V dropped 3 bases and J dropped 8 bases, with 16 bases sitting between them. Germline values: CDR1 MNHEY, CDR2 SMNVEV (reference sequence). This CDR3 is built from 14 residues. CDR3 bases: TGTGCCAGCAGTTTTTTCGCCCAGGCGCGCGGCTACACCTTC. Translating it yields CASSFFAQARGYTF.

This clone showed up just once. The chain is built from TRBV28 and TRBJ2-5, with 8 bases identical to TRBD2. There are 17 residues in the CDR3. Germline lookup yields CDR1 MDHEN and CDR2 SYDVKM. After removal of 5 bases from V and 0 bases from J, the junction contained 11 bases not matched to a gene. CDR3 coding DNA: TGTGCCAGCAGTGGGGGGTCGCGGGGGGAGTACCAAGAGACCCAGTACTTC. Encoded protein: CASSGGSRGEYQETQYF.

The chain has TRBV7-2 and TRBJ2-3; 8 bases map to TRBD2. Germline CDR1 is SGHTA and CDR2 is FQGNSA. CDR3 length: 17 amino acids. Trimming at V came to 5 bases and at J to 0 bases, leaving 10 bases not matched to a gene. CDR3 bases: TGTGCCAGCAGCACCCGTGGTAGCGGGATGAGCACAGATACGCAGTATTTT. It is translated as CASSTRGSGMSTDTQYF.

J is TRBJ2-3 and V is TRBV18; no definite D call. Per the germline V gene, CDR1 is KGHSH and CDR2 is LQKENI. V gave up 0 bases and J gave up 5 bases, with 6 bases separating them. This CDR3 comprises 13 residues. In DNA, the CDR3 is TGTGCCAGCTCACCACCGACTGGAGATACGCAGTATTTT. Amino acids: CASSPPTGDTQYF.

The chain is built from TRBV18 and TRBJ1-1; D is uncertain. CDR3 length equals 15 residues. Looked up from germline, CDR1 is KGHSH and CDR2 is LQKENI. The V end was cut by 3 bases, the J end by 0 bases, with 11 bases between. CDR3 amino acids: CASSPNSELNTEAFF. CDR3 DNA sequence: TGTGCCAGCTCACCTAACAGTGAGCTGAACACTGAAGCTTTCTTT.

V is TRBV27 and J is TRBJ1-6, with 7 bases identical to TRBD1. CDR3 length equals 14 residues. Trimming removed 8 bases from V and 7 bases from J; junction bases left unmatched: 8. From germline, CDR1 is MNHEY and CDR2 SMNVEV (reference sequence). CDR3 DNA: TGTGCCAGCTCCCTCGGACAGGTGAATTCACCCCTCCACTTT. Translation: CASSLGQVNSPLHF.

A note on this clone: The same CDR3 arises from other DNA sequences in this sample as well. The chain joins TRBV6-1 to TRBJ2-3; possibly TRBD1 or TRBD2 for D (5 bases each). The V gene lost 1 base and the J gene lost 1 base, with 6 bases spanning the gap. This CDR3 contains 14 residues. The germline CDR1 and CDR2 sequences are MNHNS and SASEGT. CDR3: CASSEVGGTDTQYF. The CDR3 region has the DNA TGTGCCAGCAGTGAAGTGGGGGGCACAGATACGCAGTATTTT.

The V call is TRBV7-6, the J call TRBJ2-7, with D tentatively TRBD1 or TRBD2 (5 bases each). V was clipped by 5 bases and J by 1 base, with 12 bases between them. This CDR3 contains 14 residues. Germline V gene lookup returns CDR1 SGHVS and CDR2 FNYEAQ. This CDR3 is CASSPRDGSYEQYF. CDR3 DNA: TGTGCCAGCAGCCCTAGGGACGGTTCCTACGAGCAGTACTTC.

The genes are TRBV28 and TRBJ2-1, with TRBD2 as a possible D gene (5 bases). The CDR3 contains 12 residues. The germline V gene has CDR1 MDHEN and CDR2 SYDVKM. Trimming pared 9 bases from V and 10 bases from J, leaving 16 bases between. CDR3 in DNA: TGTGCCAGTGGTGAAGCGGTCTCGGAGCAGTTCTTC. Encoded protein: CASGEAVSEQFF.

This chain connects TRBV9 to TRBJ2-1; 8 nucleotides agree with TRBD1. Germline V CDR1 and CDR2: SGDLS, YYNGEE. The V and J ends lost 3 bases and 6 bases, in that order; junction bases with no gene match: 11. The CDR3 totals 16 residues. CDR3 nucleotides: TGTGCCAGCAGCGCACGACAGGGGATTGGGGGCAATGAGCAGTTCTTC. Translation gives CASSARQGIGGNEQFF. Complete variable domain (other parts from reference TRBV9 and TRBJ2-1): DSGVTQTPKHLITATGQRVTLRCSPRSGDLSVYWYQQSLDQGLQFLIQYYNGEERAKGNILERFSAQQFPDLHSELNLSSLELGDSALYFCASSARQGIGGNEQFFGPGTRLTVL.

The chain carries TRBV6-1 and TRBJ1-1; D not certain. CDR3 size: 13 residues. The germline V gene encodes CDR1 MNHNS and CDR2 SASEGT. The ends were cut back, 5 bases at V and 4 bases at J, with 11 bases in the middle. The CDR3 loop is CASSSPLGTEAFF. The CDR3 DNA follows: TGTGCCAGCAGTTCACCACTCGGCACTGAAGCTTTCTTT.

This clone was picked up a small number of times. The rearrangement links TRBV2 to TRBJ2-1; TRBD2 agrees at 8 bases. Germline V gives CDR1 SNHLY, CDR2 FYNNEI. CDR3 length: 15 residues. V shed 6 bases and J 5 bases; nucleotides not matched to a gene: 9. CDR3 in amino acids: CASRRLAGTNNEQFF. The CDR3 bases are TGTGCCAGCAGGAGGCTAGCGGGCACGAACAATGAGCAGTTCTTC.

The chain carries TRBV7-6 and TRBJ1-6; D is undetermined. The V gene lost 5 bases and the J gene lost 9 bases, with 17 bases spanning the gap. Per germline, CDR1 SGHVS and CDR2 FNYEAQ. There are 15 residues in the CDR3. CDR3 bases: TGTGCCAGCAGCCCTGGACGGAGAGATTTTTCACCCCTCCACTTT. It specifies CASSPGRRDFSPLHF.

V and J are TRBV29-1 and TRBJ2-2, with TRBD2 matching 16 bases. The germline CDR1 and CDR2 sequences are SQVTM and ANQGSEA. The J segment lost 1 base and the V segment lost 7 bases, leaving 9 bases of the junction unmatched. This CDR3 is built from 18 residues. In nucleotides, the CDR3 is TGCAGCGCCGCACCGGGACTAGCGGGGGGGAGGAACACCGGGGAGCTGTTTTTT. Residues: CSAAPGLAGGRNTGELFF.

The V gene is TRBV6-6, the J gene TRBJ2-1, with D unclear. V lost 5 bases to trimming and J lost 9 bases, with 17 bases between them. The CDR3 has 14 residues. The germline V gene encodes CDR1 MNHNY and CDR2 SVGAGI (reference sequence). CDR3 nucleotide sequence: TGTGCCAGCAGTCCTGGTCTCTCCTGGGGTGAGCAGTTCTTC. This codes for CASSPGLSWGEQFF.

The chain carries TRBV5-4 and TRBJ2-3, with 10 positions matching TRBD2. In germline, CDR1 is SGHNT, CDR2 YYREEE (reference sequence). V dropped 3 bases and J dropped 1; count of bases not matched to a gene: 2. The CDR3 runs 15 residues. CDR3: CASSSGTSGTDTQYF. The CDR3 DNA reads as TGTGCCAGCAGCTCCGGGACTAGCGGCACAGATACGCAGTATTTT.

V and J are TRBV18 and TRBJ2-3; 7 bases fit TRBD1. Germline values: CDR1 KGHSH, CDR2 LQKENI. This CDR3 contains 15 residues. V lost 3 bases, J lost 2 bases, and 5 bases stayed unmatched. In nucleotides, the CDR3 is TGTGCCAGCTCACCGAGACAGGGCTCCACAGATACGCAGTATTTT. This sequence encodes CASSPRQGSTDTQYF.

The chain uses TRBV6-5 and TRBJ2-1; D might be TRBD1 (7 bases). V lost 4 bases, J lost 9 bases, and 19 bases lay in between. Per the germline V gene, CDR1 is MNHEY and CDR2 is SVGAGI. This CDR3 contains 15 residues. This chain's CDR3 is CASSFGDSGRGEQFF. CDR3 sequence (DNA): TGTGCCAGCAGTTTTGGGGACAGCGGGCGGGGTGAGCAGTTCTTC.